The rows below give T cell receptor beta chains drawn from one sample of a study of response to subunit inactivated influenza vaccine. TCRdb called the RT-PCR reads again in MiXCR, with one record for every CDR3 protein. The sample has about 620,000 distinct CDR3 sequences, roughly 12% seen once. The sample was also reused in another study, on T cells expressing NK-cell markers.

Sequenced here: PBMCs from blood, sampled on the day of vaccination. These receptors all come from a man in his forties or fifties who received an inactivated influenza vaccine. Both conserved end residues are trimmed from each CDR3.

j_call,v_call,cdr3_aa
TRBJ2-3,TRBV25-1,ASSGGLAGAQPGTDTQY
TRBJ1-2,TRBV5-8,ASSPGERAGYGYT
TRBJ2-1,TRBV11-2,ASSLRGLSYNEQF
TRBJ2-1,TRBV10-3,ATLGLAGGPGNEQF
TRBJ2-1,TRBV10-3,AISVGRGSSYNEQF
TRBJ2-3,TRBV9,ASSPRRDTQY
TRBJ2-1,TRBV4-3,ASSQGRGQQF
TRBJ2-5,TRBV12-3/TRBV12-4,ASKGETQY
TRBJ2-2,TRBV10-3,AIRTRPNTGELF
TRBJ2-2,TRBV4-3,ASSQEMSMPGELF
TRBJ2-5,TRBV4-1,ASSQDVIAGGRRTQY
TRBJ2-5,TRBV11-2,ASSSQQGTETQY
TRBJ2-2,TRBV5-1,ASKRRGDSTGELF
TRBJ2-7,TRBV7-9,ASSSGQGVTYEQY
TRBJ1-1,TRBV11-2,ASSLGTGAEAF
TRBJ2-3,TRBV15,ATSRGGREDRTDTQY
TRBJ1-2,TRBV6-2/TRBV6-3,ASSYRPDKNYGYT
TRBJ2-7,TRBV7-2,ASSLGVAGPREQY
TRBJ2-1,TRBV9,ASSVGGRISNEQF
TRBJ2-3,TRBV10-3,AISESSSAFYTQY
TRBJ1-1,TRBV6-1,ASSEELTEAF
TRBJ1-2,TRBV25-1,ASSARLQGGGYT
TRBJ1-2,TRBV6-2/TRBV6-3,ASSYSSRGGYT
TRBJ2-5,TRBV9,ASSATIDLAGDYGTQY
TRBJ2-7,TRBV5-6,ASSFVDRGSCEQY
TRBJ2-7,TRBV28,ASSLARGRGREQY
TRBJ2-1,TRBV6-5,ASSFLGGGGNEQF
TRBJ2-4,TRBV12-3/TRBV12-4,ASSHGQGVGNIQY
TRBJ2-5,TRBV29-1,SVEGTSSLEETQY